This TCR beta chain was recorded in a study of control samples from healthy donors and cancer patients. This CDR3 has 13 residues. Trimming removed 5 bases at V and 3 bases at J, with 10 bases between. Germline loops: CDR1 ENHRY, CDR2 SYGVKD. Method: immunoSEQ multiplex PCR; TCRdb's copy keeps in-frame clones and lacks some. The table lists 100,000 to 120,000 clones, roughly 90% of them singletons, with around 3.5% in the top ten. The rearrangement uses TRBV10-3 and TRBJ1-2; possibly TRBD1 for D (6 bases). The origin of this receptor is a woman aged 55-75 years with lung cancer. The source material was PBMCs. CDR3 in DNA: TGTGCCATCAGTACACAGGGATACTATGGCTACACCTTC. It encodes CAISTQGYYGYTF.